The rows below give T cell receptor beta chains drawn from one sample of a study of vaccination and CD4 T cells after COVID-19. TCRdb ran MiXCR on the PCR reads and lists one entry per CDR3 protein. The sample has 15,000 to 20,000 distinct CDR3 sequences; about half are singletons. No antigen has been identified for these receptors. The sequences come from CD4+ T cells from blood, cultured in vitro, collected before SARS-CoV-2 vaccination. All receptors derive from a human donor who had recovered from COVID-19. CDR3s include the opening cysteine and the closing phenylalanine or tryptophan. The order of the fields is D gene, CDR3 length, V gene, J gene, clone size, CDR3 protein, CDR3 DNA. The D gene is left open where the match is weak. A clone size is listed for some rows: how often the clone was seen (once, few, many), or a class if it is expanded.

d_gene: -; len: 13; v_gene: TRBV10-2; j_gene: TRBJ2-2; abundance: few; CDR3aa: CASREVDTGELFF; CDR3nt: TGCGCCAGCAGGGAGGTAGACACCGGGGAGCTGTTTTTT
d_gene: -; len: 20; v_gene: TRBV20-1; j_gene: TRBJ2-3; abundance: -; CDR3aa: CSASNGYEQYFGPGTDTQYF; CDR3nt: -
d_gene: -; len: 11; v_gene: TRBV10-3; j_gene: TRBJ2-2; abundance: -; CDR3aa: CAISGVGELFF; CDR3nt: TGTGCCATCAGTGGGGTCGGGGAGCTGTTTTTT
d_gene: -; len: 16; v_gene: TRBV15; j_gene: TRBJ2-6; abundance: -; CDR3aa: CATLPDGSSGANVLTF; CDR3nt: TGTGCCACCCTCCCGGACGGATCCTCTGGGGCCAACGTCCTGACTTTC
d_gene: -; len: 14; v_gene: TRBV7-2; j_gene: TRBJ1-1; abundance: -; CDR3aa: CASSLGRSKNEAFF; CDR3nt: TGTGCCAGCAGCCTAGGACGGTCGAAGAATGAAGCTTTCTTT
d_gene: -; len: 15; v_gene: TRBV20-1; j_gene: TRBJ1-5; abundance: medium-sized; CDR3aa: CSAREGGGEGQPQHF; CDR3nt: TGCAGTGCTAGAGAGGGGGGGGGCGAGGGTCAGCCCCAGCATTTT
d_gene: -; len: 12; v_gene: TRBV20-1; j_gene: TRBJ2-3; abundance: few; CDR3aa: CSAPDSTDTQYF; CDR3nt: TGCAGTGCTCCGGATTCAACTGATACGCAGTATTTT
d_gene: TRBD1; len: 16; v_gene: TRBV19; j_gene: TRBJ1-1; abundance: once; CDR3aa: CASSRPPRQGSTEAFF; CDR3nt: TGTGCCAGTAGCAGACCCCCCCGACAGGGGAGCACTGAAGCTTTCTTT
d_gene: -; len: 14; v_gene: TRBV18; j_gene: TRBJ1-1; abundance: -; CDR3aa: CASSPDRVNTEAFF; CDR3nt: TGTGCCAGCTCACCCGACAGAGTGAACACTGAAGCTTTCTTT
d_gene: -; len: 12; v_gene: TRBV10-1; j_gene: TRBJ2-2; abundance: -; CDR3aa: CASGQNTGELFF; CDR3nt: TGCGCCAGCGGACAGAACACCGGGGAGCTGTTTTTT
d_gene: -; len: 14; v_gene: TRBV6-5; j_gene: TRBJ2-5; abundance: -; CDR3aa: CASSYDRGQETQYF; CDR3nt: TGTGCCAGCAGTTACGACAGAGGCCAAGAGACCCAGTACTTC
d_gene: -; len: 14; v_gene: TRBV20-1; j_gene: TRBJ2-2; abundance: -; CDR3aa: CSALSFIGTGELFF; CDR3nt: TGCAGTGCCCTGTCTTTTATCGGCACCGGGGAGCTGTTTTTT
d_gene: -; len: 14; v_gene: TRBV6-5; j_gene: TRBJ1-1; abundance: -; CDR3aa: CASSYLDGNTEAFF; CDR3nt: TGTGCCAGCAGTTACCTGGACGGAAACACTGAAGCTTTCTTT
d_gene: -; len: 14; v_gene: TRBV19; j_gene: TRBJ2-3; abundance: -; CDR3aa: CASSPVSSTDTQYF; CDR3nt: TGTGCCAGTAGTCCCGTCTCGAGCACAGATACGCAGTATTTT
d_gene: TRBD1; len: 16; v_gene: TRBV7-2; j_gene: TRBJ1-2; abundance: -; CDR3aa: CASGWTGGDTNYGYTF; CDR3nt: TGTGCCAGCGGATGGACAGGGGGCGATACTAACTATGGCTACACCTTC
d_gene: -; len: 16; v_gene: TRBV27; j_gene: TRBJ2-7; abundance: -; CDR3aa: CASSLHDPSDPSAQYF; CDR3nt: TGTGCCAGCAGTTTGCACGACCCTTCGGATCCATCCGCGCAGTACTTC
d_gene: -; len: 15; v_gene: TRBV25-1; j_gene: TRBJ1-2; abundance: -; CDR3aa: CASSAAGPLDYGYTF; CDR3nt: TGTGCCAGCAGTGCCGCTGGACCCCTCGACTATGGCTACACCTTC
d_gene: TRBD1; len: 14; v_gene: TRBV27; j_gene: TRBJ1-2; abundance: -; CDR3aa: CASGRDRAGYGYTF; CDR3nt: TGTGCCAGCGGCCGGGACAGGGCAGGCTATGGCTACACCTTC
d_gene: TRBD2; len: 13; v_gene: TRBV6-4; j_gene: TRBJ2-1; abundance: once; CDR3aa: CASSEREYNEQFF; CDR3nt: TGTGCCAGCAGTGAGCGGGAGTACAATGAGCAGTTCTTC
d_gene: TRBD1; len: 13; v_gene: TRBV28; j_gene: TRBJ1-4; abundance: -; CDR3aa: CASIRSGTVSLFF; CDR3nt: TGTGCCAGCATCCGTTCCGGGACAGTCTCACTGTTTTTT
d_gene: -; len: 13; v_gene: TRBV20-1; j_gene: TRBJ1-2; abundance: few; CDR3aa: CSASRQQLRGYTF; CDR3nt: TGCAGTGCTTCCCGTCAACAGCTCAGAGGCTACACCTTC
d_gene: -; len: 15; v_gene: TRBV10-2; j_gene: TRBJ2-5; abundance: -; CDR3aa: CASSDRYQTQETQYF; CDR3nt: TGCGCCAGCAGTGATCGGTACCAAACCCAAGAGACCCAGTACTTC
d_gene: -; len: 14; v_gene: TRBV6-1; j_gene: TRBJ2-1; abundance: -; CDR3aa: CASRSDGSYNEQFF; CDR3nt: TGTGCCAGCAGAAGCGACGGCTCCTACAATGAGCAGTTCTTC
d_gene: TRBD2; len: 14; v_gene: TRBV18; j_gene: TRBJ2-7; abundance: -; CDR3aa: CASSPPGLAYEQYF; CDR3nt: TGTGCCAGCTCACCACCGGGACTAGCTTACGAGCAGTACTTC
d_gene: -; len: 13; v_gene: TRBV5-1; j_gene: TRBJ2-1; abundance: -; CDR3aa: CASSLVWGDEQFF; CDR3nt: TGCGCCAGCAGCTTGGTATGGGGGGATGAGCAGTTCTTC
d_gene: -; len: 13; v_gene: TRBV28; j_gene: TRBJ1-1; abundance: -; CDR3aa: CASRRDGNTEAFF; CDR3nt: TGTGCCAGCAGGCGGGACGGCAACACTGAAGCTTTCTTT
d_gene: TRBD2; len: 15; v_gene: TRBV20-1; j_gene: TRBJ2-3; abundance: -; CDR3aa: CSAGPAGGYTDTQYF; CDR3nt: TGCAGTGCCGGGCCAGCGGGAGGATACACAGATACGCAGTATTTT
d_gene: -; len: 14; v_gene: TRBV20-1; j_gene: TRBJ2-1; abundance: -; CDR3aa: CSAAGGYVWNEQFF; CDR3nt: TGCAGTGCCGCGGGCGGGTACGTTTGGAATGAGCAGTTCTTC
d_gene: TRBD2; len: 13; v_gene: TRBV10-3; j_gene: TRBJ2-5; abundance: -; CDR3aa: CAISRTRQETQYF; CDR3nt: TGTGCCATCAGTAGGACTAGGCAAGAGACCCAGTACTTC
d_gene: -; len: 10; v_gene: TRBV20-1; j_gene: TRBJ1-1; abundance: -; CDR3aa: CSARWTEAFF; CDR3nt: TGCAGTGCCAGATGGACTGAAGCTTTCTTT
d_gene: TRBD2; len: 14; v_gene: TRBV20-1; j_gene: TRBJ2-3; abundance: few; CDR3aa: CSATSGGYTDTQYF; CDR3nt: TGCAGTGCCACTAGCGGGGGGTACACAGATACGCAGTATTTT
d_gene: -; len: 16; v_gene: TRBV21-1; j_gene: TRBJ2-5; abundance: -; CDR3aa: CASLAGGPIYVETQYF; CDR3nt: TGTGCCAGCCTAGCGGGAGGGCCAATTTACGTAGAGACCCAGTACTTC
d_gene: TRBD2; len: 18; v_gene: TRBV7-3; j_gene: TRBJ2-1; abundance: -; CDR3aa: CASSLAGGPSRRSNEQFF; CDR3nt: TGTGCCAGCAGCTTGGCGGGAGGGCCGTCGAGACGCTCCAATGAGCAGTTCTTC
d_gene: -; len: 16; v_gene: TRBV12-3/TRBV12-4; j_gene: TRBJ1-2; abundance: -; CDR3aa: CASSPSRGTWNYGYTF; CDR3nt: TGTGCCAGCAGCCCTAGTAGGGGGACGTGGAACTATGGCTACACCTTC
d_gene: TRBD1; len: 14; v_gene: TRBV5-4; j_gene: TRBJ2-5; abundance: -; CDR3aa: CASSLARGQETQYF; CDR3nt: TGTGCCAGCAGCTTGGCCAGGGGGCAAGAGACCCAGTACTTC
d_gene: -; len: 17; v_gene: TRBV7-6; j_gene: TRBJ1-1; abundance: -; CDR3aa: CASSFSPTGSGNTEAFF; CDR3nt: TGTGCCAGCAGCTTCTCCCCGACAGGTAGTGGGAACACTGAAGCTTTCTTT
d_gene: TRBD2; len: 12; v_gene: TRBV7-3; j_gene: TRBJ2-1; abundance: once; CDR3aa: CASSPPGGEQFF; CDR3nt: TGTGCCAGCAGCCCTCCGGGGGGTGAGCAGTTCTTC
d_gene: -; len: 16; v_gene: TRBV2; j_gene: TRBJ2-3; abundance: few; CDR3aa: CASSRTPGMPKDTQYF; CDR3nt: TGTGCCAGCAGCCGAACCCCCGGGATGCCGAAAGATACGCAGTATTTT
d_gene: -; len: 13; v_gene: TRBV2; j_gene: TRBJ2-7; abundance: -; CDR3aa: CASSLSRTYEQYF; CDR3nt: TGTGCCAGCAGTCTTAGCAGGACCTACGAGCAGTACTTC
d_gene: -; len: 14; v_gene: TRBV7-7; j_gene: TRBJ2-5; abundance: large; CDR3aa: CASSSDKTQETQYF; CDR3nt: TGTGCCAGCAGCTCAGACAAGACCCAAGAGACCCAGTACTTC
d_gene: -; len: 14; v_gene: TRBV20-1; j_gene: TRBJ2-5; abundance: -; CDR3aa: CSAKWRGEVETQYF; CDR3nt: TGCAGTGCTAAATGGAGGGGAGAAGTGGAGACCCAGTACTTC
d_gene: -; len: 14; v_gene: TRBV7-9; j_gene: TRBJ2-5; abundance: -; CDR3aa: CASTRQVGRETQYF; CDR3nt: TGTGCCAGCACCAGACAGGTCGGTCGAGAGACCCAGTACTTC
d_gene: -; len: 15; v_gene: TRBV7-8; j_gene: TRBJ2-3; abundance: -; CDR3aa: CASSLARQNTDTQYF; CDR3nt: TGTGCCAGCAGCTTAGCGCGGCAGAACACAGATACGCAGTATTTT
d_gene: -; len: 11; v_gene: TRBV20-1; j_gene: TRBJ2-1; abundance: once; CDR3aa: CSATGTNEQFF; CDR3nt: TGCAGTGCAACCGGGACGAATGAGCAGTTCTTC
d_gene: -; len: 12; v_gene: TRBV2; j_gene: TRBJ2-2; abundance: -; CDR3aa: CASRRNTGELFF; CDR3nt: TGTGCCAGCAGAAGAAACACCGGGGAGCTGTTTTTT
d_gene: TRBD1; len: 14; v_gene: TRBV30; j_gene: TRBJ1-5; abundance: few; CDR3aa: CAWSGQGDNQPQHF; CDR3nt: TGTGCCTGGAGCGGACAGGGGGACAATCAGCCCCAGCATTTT
d_gene: TRBD1; len: 15; v_gene: TRBV5-4; j_gene: TRBJ2-5; abundance: few; CDR3aa: CASSWTGFEKETQYF; CDR3nt: TGTGCCAGCAGCTGGACAGGGTTCGAAAAAGAGACCCAGTACTTC
d_gene: TRBD1; len: 14; v_gene: TRBV5-6; j_gene: TRBJ1-1; abundance: -; CDR3aa: CASSRYDRDTEAFF; CDR3nt: TGTGCCAGCAGCCGTTACGACAGGGACACTGAAGCTTTCTTT